This T cell receptor (beta chain) was captured in a study of cytomegalovirus exposure and HLA in healthy donors. PCR used 60 Vbeta primers and 13 Jbeta primers. The table came from immunoSEQ multiplex PCR; TCRdb's copy has only in-frame clones and leaves some out. The sample includes under 150,000 clones, 70% to 80% of them seen just once. As to this clone: What it recognizes is unknown.

Study conclusions and caveats: Most TCR sequences proved rare, with some public TCRs found in many donors.

The CDR3 runs 11 residues. CDR1 is SQVTM, CDR2 ANQGSEA, per germline. V lost 7 bases to trimming and J lost 8 bases, with 14 bases between them. Healthy bone marrow donors made up the cohort. Sequencing was carried out using PBMCs. The sequence was obtained from a woman aged 35 to 49 in good health and CMV-seropositive. The rearrangement joins TRBV29-1 to TRBJ1-2, with a tentative D call TRBD1 (5 bases). The CDR3 DNA sequence: TGCAGCGCCGATAGCCGGGGGGGCTACACCTTC. Protein: CSADSRGGYTF.